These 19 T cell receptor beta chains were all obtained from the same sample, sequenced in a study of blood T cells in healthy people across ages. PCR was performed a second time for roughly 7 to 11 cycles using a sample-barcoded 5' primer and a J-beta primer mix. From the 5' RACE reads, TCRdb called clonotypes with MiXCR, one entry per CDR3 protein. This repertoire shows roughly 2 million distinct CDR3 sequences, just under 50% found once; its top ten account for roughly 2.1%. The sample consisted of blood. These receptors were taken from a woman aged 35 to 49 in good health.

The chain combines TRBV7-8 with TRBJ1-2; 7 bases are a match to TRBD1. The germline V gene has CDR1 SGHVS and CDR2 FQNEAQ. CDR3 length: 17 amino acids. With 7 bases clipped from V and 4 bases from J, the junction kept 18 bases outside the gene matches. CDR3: CASNSFRQGGVGYGYTF. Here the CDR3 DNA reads TGTGCCAGCAACTCGTTTCGGCAGGGGGGCGTTGGCTATGGCTACACCTTC.

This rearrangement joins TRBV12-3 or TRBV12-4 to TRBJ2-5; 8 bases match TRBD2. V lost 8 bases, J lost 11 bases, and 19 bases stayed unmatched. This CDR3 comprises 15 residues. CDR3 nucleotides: TGTGCCAGCCGAGACAAGCGGGGGCAGTACAATGAGCAGTACTTC. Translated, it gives CASRDKRGQYNEQYF.

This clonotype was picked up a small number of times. CDR3 sequence reads: CSVEEGGGQEQFF. CDR3 bases: TGCAGCGTTGAAGAAGGGGGCGGACAGGAGCAGTTCTTC. The rearrangement links TRBV29-1 to TRBJ2-1; 7 bases map to TRBD1. Per the germline V gene, CDR1 is SQVTM and CDR2 is ANQGSEA. Germline trimming cut 0 bases from V and 10 bases from J; bases unmatched to any gene: 6. The CDR3 is made up of 13 amino acids.

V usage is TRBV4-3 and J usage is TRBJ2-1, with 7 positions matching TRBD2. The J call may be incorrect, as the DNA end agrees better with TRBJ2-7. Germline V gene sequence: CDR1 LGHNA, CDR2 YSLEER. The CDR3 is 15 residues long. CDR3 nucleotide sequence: TGCGCCAGCAGTCAACTCCTAGCGGTGTACAATGAGCAGTACTTC. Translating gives CASSQLLAVYNEQYF.

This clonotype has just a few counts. The CDR3 DNA reads as TGCAGTGCTAGGTCCAGGGTCGCAGATACGCAGTATTTT. It is translated as CSARSRVADTQYF. The chain has TRBV20-1 and TRBJ2-3; D possibly corresponds to TRBD1 (5 bases). Between the trimmed V and J ends, which lost 3 bases and 4 bases, there was a span of 11 bases. Germline V gene sequence: CDR1 DFQATT, CDR2 SNEGSKA (reference sequence). The CDR3 has 13 residues.

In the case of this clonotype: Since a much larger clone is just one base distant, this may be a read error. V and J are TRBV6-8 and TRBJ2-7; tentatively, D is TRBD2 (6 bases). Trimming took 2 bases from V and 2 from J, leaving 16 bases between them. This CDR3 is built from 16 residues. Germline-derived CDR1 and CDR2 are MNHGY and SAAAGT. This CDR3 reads CASSYDWRANTYEQYF. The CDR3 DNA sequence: TGTGCCAGCAGTTACGACTGGAGGGCTAACACCTACGAGCAGTACTTC.

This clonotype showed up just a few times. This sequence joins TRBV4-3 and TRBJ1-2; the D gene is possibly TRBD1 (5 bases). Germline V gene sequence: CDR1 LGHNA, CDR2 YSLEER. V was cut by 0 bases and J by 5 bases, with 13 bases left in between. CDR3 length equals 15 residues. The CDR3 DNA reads TGCGCCAGCAGCCAAGACCCGCAGGGTTGGTATGGCTACACCTTC. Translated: CASSQDPQGWYGYTF.

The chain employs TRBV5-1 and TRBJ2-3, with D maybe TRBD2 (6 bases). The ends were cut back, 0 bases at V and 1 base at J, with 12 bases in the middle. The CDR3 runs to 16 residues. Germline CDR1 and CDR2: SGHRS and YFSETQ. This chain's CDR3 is CASSLGVDYRTDTQYF. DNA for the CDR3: TGCGCCAGCAGCTTGGGCGTGGACTACCGCACAGATACGCAGTATTTT.

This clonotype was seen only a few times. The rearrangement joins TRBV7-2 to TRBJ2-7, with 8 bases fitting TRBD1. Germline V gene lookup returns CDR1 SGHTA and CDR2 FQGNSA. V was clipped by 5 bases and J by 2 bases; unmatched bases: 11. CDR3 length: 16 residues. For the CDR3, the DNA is TGTGCCAGCAGCGCCGACCTCGGGACAGGAGCCTACGAGCAGTACTTC. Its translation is CASSADLGTGAYEQYF.

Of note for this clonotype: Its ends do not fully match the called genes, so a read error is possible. The CDR3 coding sequence is TGTGCCAGCTCGCCCGGGACTAGTTCGGATACGCAGTATTTT. Translation gives CASSPGTSSDTQYF. The rearrangement uses TRBV5-1 and TRBJ2-3; 8 bases fit TRBD2. The germline V gene has CDR1 SGHRS and CDR2 YFSETQ. This CDR3 comprises 14 residues. The full variable domain, in which reference TRBV5-1 and TRBJ2-3 provide the parts outside the CDR3, is KAGVTQTPRYLIKTRGQQVTLSCSPISGHRSVSWYQQTPGQGLQFLFEYFSETQRNKGNFPGRFSGRQFSNSRSEMNVSTLELGDSALYLCASSPGTSSDTQYFGPGTRLTVL.

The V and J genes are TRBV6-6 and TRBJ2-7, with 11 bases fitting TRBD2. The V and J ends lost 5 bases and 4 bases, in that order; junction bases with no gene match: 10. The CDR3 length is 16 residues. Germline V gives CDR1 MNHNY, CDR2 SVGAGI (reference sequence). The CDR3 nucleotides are TGTGCCAGCAGTCACGGGACTAGCGGAAAGAGATACGAGCAGTACTTC. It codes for CASSHGTSGKRYEQYF.

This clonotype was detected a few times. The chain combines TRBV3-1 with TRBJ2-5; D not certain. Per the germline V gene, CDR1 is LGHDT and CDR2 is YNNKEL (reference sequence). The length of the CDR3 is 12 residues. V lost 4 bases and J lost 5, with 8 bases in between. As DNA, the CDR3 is TGTGCCAGCAGCCCGACTGATGAGACCCAGTACTTC. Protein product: CASSPTDETQYF.

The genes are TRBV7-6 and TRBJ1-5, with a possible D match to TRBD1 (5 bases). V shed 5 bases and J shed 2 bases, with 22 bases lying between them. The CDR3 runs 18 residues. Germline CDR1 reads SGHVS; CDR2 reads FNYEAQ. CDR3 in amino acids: CASSNNLGGTGGNQPQHF. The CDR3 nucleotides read TGTGCCAGCAGCAATAACCTGGGGGGGACGGGCGGCAATCAGCCCCAGCATTTT.

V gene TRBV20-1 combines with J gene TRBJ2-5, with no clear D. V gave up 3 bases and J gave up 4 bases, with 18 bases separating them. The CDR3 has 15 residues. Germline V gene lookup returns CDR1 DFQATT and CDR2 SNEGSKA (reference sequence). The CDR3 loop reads CSARGWEKAIETQYF. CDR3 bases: TGCAGTGCTAGGGGATGGGAAAAGGCAATAGAGACCCAGTACTTC.

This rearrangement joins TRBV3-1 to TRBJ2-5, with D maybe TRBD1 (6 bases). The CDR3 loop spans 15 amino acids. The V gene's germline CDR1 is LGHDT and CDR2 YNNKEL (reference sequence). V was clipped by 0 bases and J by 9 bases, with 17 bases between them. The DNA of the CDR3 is TGTGCCAGCAGCCAAGATGGGGGCGCCAAAGGGCCCCAGTACTTC. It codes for CASSQDGGAKGPQYF.

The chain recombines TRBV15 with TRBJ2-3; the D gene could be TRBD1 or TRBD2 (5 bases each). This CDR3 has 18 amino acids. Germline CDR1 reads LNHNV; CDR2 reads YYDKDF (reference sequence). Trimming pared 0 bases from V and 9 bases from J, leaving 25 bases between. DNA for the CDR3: TGTGCCACCAGCAGAGAGACCATGCGGGTAGGGGATAGAAAGACGCAGTATTTT. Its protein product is CATSRETMRVGDRKTQYF.

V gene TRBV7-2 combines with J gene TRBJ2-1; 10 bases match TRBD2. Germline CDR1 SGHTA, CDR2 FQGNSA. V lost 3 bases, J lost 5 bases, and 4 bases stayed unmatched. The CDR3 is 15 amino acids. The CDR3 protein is CASSFSGGTDNEQFF. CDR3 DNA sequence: TGTGCCAGCAGCTTTAGCGGGGGGACGGACAATGAGCAGTTCTTC.

CDR3 DNA: TGCAGTGCTAGGCGACAGGGATCAGGCTACGAGCAGTACTTC. Its protein is CSARRQGSGYEQYF. The V call is TRBV20-1, the J call TRBJ2-7; TRBD1 matches at 7 bases. The germline V gene has CDR1 DFQATT and CDR2 SNEGSKA (reference sequence). This CDR3 region has 14 residues. The junction had 8 bases not matched to a gene; V was cut back by 3 bases and J by 3 bases.

This chain's CDR3 is CASSPRTGGFYGYTF. The DNA for the CDR3 is TGTGCCAGCAGCCCTCGGACAGGGGGCTTCTATGGCTACACCTTC. The V call is TRBV11-2, the J call TRBJ1-2; 11 bases match TRBD1. The CDR3 has 15 amino acids. With V trimmed by 5 bases and J by 4 bases, 6 bases remained unmatched. Germline CDR1 and CDR2: SGHAT and FQNNGV.